The next 22 T cell receptor beta chains were all read from a single sample in a study of blood T cells in healthy people across ages. Using a J-beta primer mix together with a sample-barcoded 5' primer, a second PCR was run for roughly 7 to 12 cycles. TCRdb passed the 5' RACE reads through MiXCR, listing each CDR3 protein once. Found here are about 970,000 distinct CDR3 sequences, roughly 51% of them singletons; the top ten hold about 21%. Sequences were obtained from blood. Receptor source: a woman in her sixties or seventies in good health.

This clonotype was counted only a few times. The chain joins TRBV3-1 to TRBJ2-7; weak D call: TRBD1 (6 bases). Per germline, CDR1 LGHDT and CDR2 YNNKEL (reference sequence). The CDR3 length is 14 residues. V was shortened by 4 bases and J by 3 bases, with 13 bases between the two germline ends. The CDR3 reads CASSPTGVVYEQYF. In DNA form, the CDR3 reads TGTGCCAGCAGCCCGACAGGTGTAGTCTACGAGCAGTACTTC.

In this sample, this clonotype turned up many times. The chain employs TRBV7-2 and TRBJ2-5, with D possibly TRBD1 on 6 matching bases. V was clipped by 1 base and J by 4 bases, with 10 bases between them. The CDR3 totals 14 residues. The germline gives CDR1 SGHTA, CDR2 FQGNSA. Here the CDR3 reads CASSLGGLGETQYF. The CDR3 nucleotides read TGTGCCAGCAGCTTAGGGGGGCTGGGAGAGACCCAGTACTTC.

This clonotype appeared a few times. The chain couples TRBV6-6 to TRBJ2-4; D is unresolved. The tail of the sequence fits TRBJ2-7 better, so the J call may be wrong. Germline CDR1 is MNHNY and CDR2 is SVGAGI (reference sequence). This CDR3 contains 12 residues. DNA of the CDR3: TGTGCCAGCAGCCCTCGTTGGGCCGAGCAGTACTTC. Protein sequence: CASSPRWAEQYF.

V is TRBV7-9 and J is TRBJ2-3; no reliable D call. CDR3 length: 17 amino acids. CDR1 SEHNR and CDR2 FQNEAQ come from the germline V gene (reference sequence). V was pared by 1 base and J by 2 bases, with 16 bases between. The chain's CDR3 is CASSLGGSTFNTDTQYF. The DNA for the CDR3 is TGTGCCAGCAGCTTAGGCGGCAGCACATTTAACACAGATACGCAGTATTTT.

The V and J genes are TRBV7-2 and TRBJ2-3; TRBD2 agrees at 16 bases. Per germline, CDR1 SGHTA and CDR2 FQGNSA. Trimming at V came to 8 bases and at J to 1 base, leaving 3 bases not matched to a gene. The CDR3 totals 16 residues. The CDR3 nucleotides are TGTGCCAGCGGGACTAGCGGGAGGGCCCGCACAGATACGCAGTATTTT. This translates into CASGTSGRARTDTQYF. The variable domain in full, completed from reference TRBV7-2 and TRBJ2-3, reads GAGVSQSPSNKVTEKGKDVELRCDPISGHTALYWYRQSLGQGLEFLIYFQGNSAPDKSGLPSDRFSAERTGGSVSTLTIQRTQQEDSAVYLCASGTSGRARTDTQYFGPGTRLTVL.

This clonotype was seen ten or more times. The chain couples TRBV12-3 or TRBV12-4 to TRBJ2-7, with 9 bases aligning to TRBD1. The CDR3 is 15 residues long. V lost 6 bases, J lost 0 bases, and 6 bases stayed unmatched. CDR3 bases: TGTGCCAGCAGCTACGGGACAGGGAGCTCCTACGAGCAGTACTTC. Protein sequence: CASSYGTGSSYEQYF.

The CDR3 spells CASSLTGWEETQYF. The CDR3 bases are TGTGCCAGCAGTTTGACAGGGTGGGAAGAGACCCAGTACTTC. The rearrangement joins TRBV6-2 or TRBV6-3 to TRBJ2-5; 7 positions match TRBD1. The V segment lost 4 bases and the J segment 3 bases; nucleotides outside the gene matches: 5. The CDR3 is made up of 14 amino acids. The germline CDR1 and CDR2 sequences are MNHEY and SVGEGT.

V usage is TRBV7-2 and J usage is TRBJ1-4; TRBD1 might be the D (6 bases). Germline assignment: CDR1 SGHTA and CDR2 FQGNSA. This CDR3 comprises 15 residues. V gave up 10 bases and J gave up 7 bases, with 22 bases separating them. CDR3 sequence (DNA): TGTGCCACCGCAAAATCGCAGGGGAGTACTGAAAAACTGTTTTTT. It translates to CATAKSQGSTEKLFF.

This clonotype was picked up many times. V is TRBV28 and J is TRBJ2-7; D call uncertain. The CDR3 totals 12 residues. Trimming cost V 6 bases and J 2 bases, with 8 bases left between them. CDR1 is MDHEN, CDR2 SYDVKM, per germline. The CDR3 region has the DNA TGTGCCAGCAGCTCCGGGCCCTACGAGCAGTACTTC. Amino acids: CASSSGPYEQYF.

V usage is TRBV6-1 and J usage is TRBJ2-7, with D perhaps TRBD2 (6 bases). V dropped 1 base and J dropped 1 base, with 11 bases sitting between them. There are 15 residues in the CDR3. Germline assignment: CDR1 MNHNS and CDR2 SASEGT. In DNA form, the CDR3 reads TGTGCCAGCAGTGAAGTCCGGGACTCTTCCTACGAGCAGTACTTC. It specifies CASSEVRDSSYEQYF.

The CDR3 bases are TGCGCCAGCAGCGGAACAGGGGCCACCTCCTACGAGCAGTACTTC. As protein: CASSGTGATSYEQYF. V gene TRBV5-1 combines with J gene TRBJ2-7; 7 bases are a match to TRBD1. The CDR3 runs 15 residues. V lost 4 bases and J lost 0; bases outside the gene matches: 7. CDR1 is SGHRS, CDR2 YFSETQ, per germline.

The rearrangement uses TRBV6-1 and TRBJ2-6; TRBD1 matches at 10 bases. This CDR3 comprises 19 residues. The junction had 14 bases not matched to a gene; V was cut back by 7 bases and J by 2 bases. Germline CDR1 reads MNHNS; CDR2 reads SASEGT. The CDR3 loop is CASTGQGNRGVPGANVLTF. The CDR3 DNA reads as TGTGCCAGCACGGGACAGGGGAATAGAGGGGTTCCTGGGGCCAACGTCCTGACTTTC.

This clonotype showed up just a few times. This chain joins TRBV27 and TRBJ2-7; 14 positions agree with TRBD2. This CDR3 is built from 17 residues. CDR1 is MNHEY and CDR2 is SMNVEV in the germline V gene (reference sequence). Trimming cost V 5 bases and J 2 bases; bases outside gene matches: 8. The CDR3 bases are TGTGCCAGCAGTGAGACGGGACTAGCGGGGGTAACCTACGAGCAGTACTTC. The encoded protein is CASSETGLAGVTYEQYF.

This clonotype has a single count. Germline is not matched at one junction end, which may reflect a read error. As DNA, the CDR3 is TGTGTCAGCAGTGACGGGAACTACGAGCAGTACTTC. It codes for CVSSDGNYEQYF. The chain couples TRBV6-2 or TRBV6-3 to TRBJ2-7; TRBD2 is a possible D gene (5 bases). The V gene's germline CDR1 is MNHEY and CDR2 SVGEGT. The length of the CDR3 is 12 residues.

This clonotype was seen more than once but under ten times. The rearrangement joins TRBV28 to TRBJ1-2, with TRBD1 matching over 8 bases. V lost 6 bases to trimming and J lost 4 bases; unmatched junction nucleotides: 7. The CDR3 consists of 14 residues. CDR1 MDHEN and CDR2 SYDVKM come from the germline V gene. The CDR3 here is CASRTTDRGYGYTF. CDR3 DNA: TGTGCCAGCAGGACTACCGACAGGGGCTATGGCTACACCTTC.

The rearrangement links TRBV11-2 to TRBJ2-5; 7 positions match TRBD1. Trimming removed 5 bases from V and 2 bases from J; junction bases left unmatched: 8. Germline CDR1 and CDR2: SGHAT and FQNNGV. The CDR3 runs 15 residues. The chain's CDR3 is CASSVGQLTQETQYF. CDR3 coding DNA: TGTGCCAGCAGCGTGGGACAGCTTACACAAGAGACCCAGTACTTC.

For this clonotype: A much larger clone lies a single base off, so this may be a read error. The CDR3 nucleotides read TGTGCCAGCAGCCGAGATCGGAGCGACTACGAGCAGTACTTC. Encoded protein: CASSRDRSDYEQYF. J is TRBJ2-7 and V is TRBV4-2; no reliable D call. Germline CDR1 is LGHNA and CDR2 is YNFKEQ. The CDR3 runs to 14 residues. Trimming took off 4 bases at V and 3 bases at J, with 13 bases between the two ends.

The V and J genes are TRBV27 and TRBJ1-4, with TRBD1 matching 7 bases. Looked up from germline, CDR1 is MNHEY and CDR2 is SMNVEV (reference sequence). J lost 12 bases, V lost 8 bases, and 15 bases had no gene match. The CDR3 contains 14 residues. The CDR3 DNA reads TGTGCCAGCCATCCAGGGGGATCTAATGGAGAACTGTTTTTT. Protein: CASHPGGSNGELFF.

A remark on this clonotype: The junction and the germline gene differ at one end; a read error may be behind it. This chain connects TRBV2 to TRBJ2-6; no definite D call. The germline gives CDR1 SNHLY, CDR2 FYNNEI. The CDR3 has 14 amino acids. The CDR3 loop is CASNSDSGTNVLTF. CDR3 in DNA: TGTGCCAGCAACTCAGACTCTGGGACCAACGTCCTGACTTTC. Filled out from reference TRBV2 and TRBJ2-6, the complete variable domain reads EPEVTQTPSHQVTQMGQEVILRCVPISNHLYFYWYRQILGQKVEFLVSFYNNEISEKSEIFDDQFSVERPDGSNFTLKIRSTKLEDSAMYFCASNSDSGTNVLTFGAGSRLTVL.

The chain carries TRBV27 and TRBJ2-1; 12 nucleotides align to TRBD2. Germline lookup yields CDR1 MNHEY and CDR2 SMNVEV (reference sequence). Germline trimming cut 4 bases from V and 5 bases from J; bases unmatched to any gene: 15. The CDR3 sequence is 19 residues long. CDR3 sequence (DNA): TGTGCCAGCAGTTCCCAACCTTTCGTTCTAGCGGGAGGGAACAATGAGCAGTTCTTC. This encodes CASSSQPFVLAGGNNEQFF.

In its sample, this clonotype was seen a few times. The chain uses TRBV27 and TRBJ2-3; 7 bases are a match to TRBD2. CDR3 size: 14 residues. The V gene's germline CDR1 is MNHEY and CDR2 SMNVEV (reference sequence). Losses at the gene ends were 3 bases for V and 6 bases for J; bases not matched to a gene: 6. CDR3 amino acids: CASSLLGSGDTQYF. The CDR3 bases are TGTGCCAGCAGTTTGCTCGGTAGCGGGGATACGCAGTATTTT.

The rearrangement links TRBV5-8 to TRBJ2-3; D is perhaps TRBD2 (6 bases). Trimming removed 2 bases at V and 1 base at J, with 17 bases between. CDR1 and CDR2 from the germline V gene are SGHTS and YDEGEE. The CDR3 totals 17 residues. CDR3 DNA sequence: TGTGCCAGCAGCTTCCGGGACTTAGAAGGAGGCACAGATACGCAGTATTTT. It specifies CASSFRDLEGGTDTQYF.